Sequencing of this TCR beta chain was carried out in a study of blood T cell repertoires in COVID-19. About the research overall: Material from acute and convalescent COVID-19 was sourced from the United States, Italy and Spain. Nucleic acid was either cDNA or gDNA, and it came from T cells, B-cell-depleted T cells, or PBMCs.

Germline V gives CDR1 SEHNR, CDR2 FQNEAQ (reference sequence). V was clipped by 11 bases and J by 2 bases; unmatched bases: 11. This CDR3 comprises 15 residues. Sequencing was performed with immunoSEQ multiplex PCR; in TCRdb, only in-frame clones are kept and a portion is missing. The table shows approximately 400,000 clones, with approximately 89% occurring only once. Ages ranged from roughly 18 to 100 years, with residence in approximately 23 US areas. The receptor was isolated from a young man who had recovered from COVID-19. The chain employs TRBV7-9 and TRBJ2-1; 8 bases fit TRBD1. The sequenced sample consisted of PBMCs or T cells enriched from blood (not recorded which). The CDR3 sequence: CALSAQGAAYNEQFF. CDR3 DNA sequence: TGTGCCCTTTCTGCGCAGGGGGCGGCCTACAATGAGCAGTTCTTC.